This TCR beta chain was sequenced during a study of spatial heterogeneity in lung cancer. Study-wide background: Detected sequences consistently included more beta-chain ones than alpha-chain ones.

TCRdb recomputed calls from the 5' RACE reads with MiXCR, one row per CDR3 protein. The table has roughly 15,000 distinct CDR3 sequences, roughly 19% seen once. This clonotype was seen a handful of times. The antigen is unknown. Noted time point: blood at routine non-recurrence follow-up after resection. Researchers sequenced whole RNA taken from tumor, nontumor lung or frozen PBMC without sorting. The V segment lost 6 bases and the J segment 1 base; nucleotides outside the gene matches: 11. CDR3 length equals 16 residues. CDR1 and CDR2 (germline): MNHEY, SVGEGT. Overall study results and limits: Compared with follow-up, resection was when ubiquitous expanded tumor TCRs appeared in blood more.

V gene TRBV6-2 or TRBV6-3 combines with J gene TRBJ2-5, with 7 positions matching TRBD2. Sequencing was performed on PBMCs, taken at follow-up. The receptor comes from a male donor with early-stage non-small cell lung cancer. For the CDR3, the DNA is TGTGCCAGCAGCCTCCGGGACTACCTCTCCCAAGAGACCCAGTACTTC. Protein sequence: CASSLRDYLSQETQYF.